These 12 T cell receptor beta chains share one sample of origin, sequenced in a study of CD8 T cells in Susac syndrome. RNA totalling roughly 0.5 to 1 ug underwent reverse transcription with random hexamers. Each CDR3 protein gets one entry after TCRdb re-called the immunoSEQ multiplex PCR reads with MiXCR. The sample lists about 400,000 distinct CDR3 sequences, about 85% seen once, with about 0.12% in the top ten. The sample consisted of CD8+ T cells from PBMCs. Every receptor here comes from a human donor with multiple sclerosis.

This sequence joins TRBV5-1 and TRBJ2-1; D is ambiguous. The CDR3 contains 12 residues. CDR1 and CDR2 (germline): SGHRS, YFSETQ. Trimming pared 5 bases from V and 7 bases from J, leaving 10 bases between. CDR3 nucleotide sequence: TGCGCCAGCAGGGCATTGGGAAATGAGCAGTTCTTC. It encodes CASRALGNEQFF.

The chain couples TRBV5-1 to TRBJ2-1; possible D gene TRBD2, 5 bases. With 0 bases removed from V and 9 bases from J, the gap between germline ends came to 19 bases. Germline V gene sequence: CDR1 SGHRS, CDR2 YFSETQ. The CDR3 has 16 amino acids. Here the CDR3 DNA reads TGCGCCAGCAGCTTGGATGGGCTTGAGGGCAGGTCTGAGCAGTTCTTC. Protein product: CASSLDGLEGRSEQFF.

The J gene is TRBJ2-1, the V gene TRBV11-2; 7 positions agree with TRBD1. J was trimmed by 2 bases and V by 5 bases; bases with no gene match: 6. The CDR3 runs to 15 residues. Germline CDR1 is SGHAT and CDR2 is FQNNGV. The CDR3 coding sequence is TGTGCCAGCAGCCCAGGGGGATTCACCTACAATGAGCAGTTCTTC. Amino acids: CASSPGGFTYNEQFF.

The chain recombines TRBV12-5 with TRBJ1-1; a weak D match, TRBD1 (5 bases). V was shortened by 0 bases and J by 6 bases, with 14 bases between the two germline ends. Germline V gene data show CDR1 as LGHNT and CDR2 as FRNRAP. The CDR3 sequence is 15 residues long. CDR3: CASGLVRGLVAEAFF. The CDR3 nucleotides read TGTGCTAGTGGTTTGGTTCGGGGGTTGGTTGCTGAAGCTTTCTTT. Full variable domain (rest looked up from reference TRBV12-5 and TRBJ1-1): DARVTQTPRHKVTEMGQEVTMRCQPILGHNTVFWYRQTMMQGLELLAYFRNRAPLDDSGMPKDRFSAEMPDATLATLKIQPSEPRDSAVYFCASGLVRGLVAEAFFGQGTRLTVV.

This chain joins TRBV29-1 and TRBJ1-2; TRBD1 agrees at 7 bases. Germline assignment: CDR1 SQVTM and CDR2 ANQGSEA. This CDR3 is built from 13 residues. The trim removed 6 bases at V and 7 bases at J, leaving 11 bases unmatched. The DNA of the CDR3 is TGCAGCGTGGACCAGGGGGAGGATTTTGGCTACACCTTC. Amino acid sequence: CSVDQGEDFGYTF. Complete variable domain (other parts from reference TRBV29-1 and TRBJ1-2): SAVISQKPSRDICQRGTSLTIQCQVDSQVTMMFWYRQQPGQSLTLIATANQGSEATYESGFVIDKFPISRPNLTFSTLTVSNMSPEDSSIYLCSVDQGEDFGYTFGSGTRLTVV.

The V gene is TRBV4-1, the J gene TRBJ2-7; maybe TRBD1 (6 bases). This CDR3 is 12 amino acids long. V was clipped by 5 bases and J by 6 bases, with 11 bases between them. Germline V CDR1 and CDR2: MGHRA, YSYEKL. This CDR3 is CASSKTGSEQYF. The CDR3 DNA reads as TGCGCCAGCAGCAAGACAGGCTCCGAGCAGTACTTC.

This chain uses TRBV6-5 with TRBJ2-1; 10 nucleotides line up with TRBD2. With 2 bases clipped from V and 5 bases from J, the junction kept 6 bases outside the gene matches. Germline CDR1 is MNHEY and CDR2 is SVGAGI. The CDR3 length is 16 residues. CDR3 sequence: CASSYLSGRADNEQFF. The CDR3 nucleotides are TGTGCCAGCAGTTACCTCAGCGGGAGGGCGGACAATGAGCAGTTCTTC.

This chain links TRBV4-1 with TRBJ2-1, with 12 bases lining up with TRBD2. Germline values: CDR1 MGHRA, CDR2 YSYEKL. With V trimmed by 2 bases and J by 0 bases, 11 bases remained unmatched. CDR3 length: 20 amino acids. The CDR3 protein is CASSQTMGTSGWSSYNEQFF. The DNA of the CDR3 is TGCGCCAGCAGCCAAACCATGGGGACTAGCGGGTGGAGCTCCTACAATGAGCAGTTCTTC.

The genes are TRBV5-6 and TRBJ2-5; tentative D call: TRBD1 (6 bases). CDR3 length equals 15 residues. V was pared by 4 bases and J by 1 base, with 14 bases between. Germline lookup yields CDR1 SGHDT and CDR2 YYEEEE. The DNA of the CDR3 is TGTGCCAGCAGCCCAGGGACAAGGGCCCAAGAGACCCAGTACTTC. Encoded protein: CASSPGTRAQETQYF.

J is TRBJ2-1 and V is TRBV6-5; possibly TRBD1 for D (5 bases). Between the trimmed V and J ends, which lost 3 bases and 10 bases, there was a span of 13 bases. CDR1 MNHEY and CDR2 SVGAGI come from the germline V gene. The CDR3 is 13 residues long. The CDR3 spells CASSYQGKDEQFF. DNA for the CDR3: TGTGCCAGCAGTTATCAGGGAAAAGACGAGCAGTTCTTC.

This rearrangement joins TRBV2 to TRBJ2-2; the D is unclear. In germline, CDR1 is SNHLY, CDR2 FYNNEI. The V and J ends lost 5 bases and 4 bases respectively, with 11 bases between them. The CDR3 is 14 amino acids. The CDR3 DNA reads as TGTGCCAGCAGTCCTAGACTGATCACCGGGGAGCTGTTTTTT. Amino acids: CASSPRLITGELFF.

The genes are TRBV29-1 and TRBJ2-1, with 9 nucleotides matching TRBD1. The germline gives CDR1 SQVTM, CDR2 ANQGSEA. V was pared by 2 bases and J by 6 bases, with 5 bases of the junction left unmatched. The CDR3 runs to 14 residues. The CDR3 sequence: CSVETGTGSNEQFF. DNA for the CDR3: TGCAGCGTTGAAACCGGGACAGGGAGCAATGAGCAGTTCTTC.